These 16 T cell receptor beta chains were all obtained from the same sample, sequenced in a study of cytomegalovirus exposure and HLA in healthy donors. Use of 60 Vbeta and 13 Jbeta primers characterized the PCR. The protocol was immunoSEQ multiplex PCR, while the TCRdb copy is restricted to in-frame clones and leaves out a portion. This table holds under 200,000 clones, 60% to 80% found once. Sample: PBMCs. These receptors all stem from a male donor in good health and CMV-seronegative.

The V and J genes are TRBV4-1 and TRBJ1-1, with D maybe TRBD1 (5 bases). Trimming removed 4 bases from V and 0 bases from J, with 9 bases in between. The CDR3 covers 14 residues. Germline loops: CDR1 MGHRA, CDR2 YSYEKL. CDR3 sequence: CASSPTEMNTEAFF. DNA for the CDR3: TGCGCCAGCAGCCCGACAGAAATGAACACTGAAGCTTTCTTT.

The genes are TRBV11-2 and TRBJ1-1; possible D gene TRBD1, 5 bases. This CDR3 region has 13 residues. V lost 1 base and J 7 bases, leaving 10 bases between the germline ends. In germline, CDR1 is SGHAT, CDR2 FQNNGV. In nucleotides, the CDR3 is TGTGCCAGCAGCTTAGGTCTGACAGATGAAGCTTTCTTT. Translated, it gives CASSLGLTDEAFF.

The chain recombines TRBV19 with TRBJ2-7, with 7 bases fitting TRBD2. V shed 4 bases and J 3 bases; nucleotides not matched to a gene: 3. CDR3 length equals 13 residues. The germline V gene has CDR1 LNHDA and CDR2 SQIVND (reference sequence). CDR3 sequence reads: CASSTASGYEQYF. For the CDR3, the DNA is TGTGCCAGTAGTACTGCTAGCGGCTACGAGCAGTACTTC.

The CDR3 spells CASIQQGRAGELFF. CDR3 coding DNA: TGTGCCAGCATCCAACAGGGGCGGGCCGGGGAGCTGTTTTTT. The chain couples TRBV6-1 to TRBJ2-2, with 7 bases lining up with TRBD1. Germline lookup yields CDR1 MNHNS and CDR2 SASEGT. The V and J ends lost 7 bases and 6 bases, in that order; junction bases with no gene match: 8. The CDR3 runs 14 residues.

V gene TRBV7-2 combines with J gene TRBJ2-1, with 7 nucleotides matching TRBD2. The V gene end was trimmed by 3 bases and the J gene end by 9 bases; junction bases not matched to a gene: 8. Per the germline V gene, CDR1 is SGHTA and CDR2 is FQGNSA. The length of the CDR3 is 14 residues. In DNA form, the CDR3 reads TGTGCCAGCAGCTTCGCGGGAGTTACGGGTGAGCAGTTCTTC. It yields the protein CASSFAGVTGEQFF.

The chain couples TRBV27 to TRBJ2-3, with D possibly matching TRBD2 (6 bases). Per the germline V gene, CDR1 is MNHEY and CDR2 is SMNVEV (reference sequence). V was shortened by 2 bases and J by 0 bases, with 15 bases between the two germline ends. The CDR3 runs 17 residues. DNA of the CDR3: TGTGCCAGCAGTTTAACATCGGGGGTTCTTAGCACAGATACGCAGTATTTT. This translates into CASSLTSGVLSTDTQYF.

The J gene is TRBJ2-3, the V gene TRBV30; 7 bases match TRBD1. CDR3 length: 13 residues. Germline CDR1 is GTSNPN and CDR2 is SVGIG (reference sequence). With V trimmed by 5 bases and J by 12 bases, 14 bases remained unmatched. The DNA of the CDR3 is TGTGCCTGGGGCAAGCTTTCCGGGACAGCCCAGTATTTT. Its translation: CAWGKLSGTAQYF.

The sample holds a few counts of this clone. The chain uses TRBV7-3 and TRBJ2-5; tentative D call: TRBD1 (5 bases). The J call may be faulty, since TRBJ2-7 better matches the DNA end. Germline-derived CDR1 and CDR2 are SGHTA and FQGTGA. This CDR3 has 13 residues. In DNA, the CDR3 is TGTGCCAGCAGCTTAGGAACAGGCTACGAGCAGTACTTC. The encoded protein is CASSLGTGYEQYF.

The chain combines TRBV7-9 with TRBJ2-1, with TRBD1 as a possible D gene (6 bases). Germline CDR1 SEHNR, CDR2 FQNEAQ (reference sequence). The CDR3 contains 15 residues. The V gene lost 5 bases and the J gene lost 2 bases, with 13 bases spanning the gap. CDR3 sequence: CASSQGQHTYNEQFF. The DNA of the CDR3 is TGTGCCAGCAGCCAAGGACAGCATACCTACAATGAGCAGTTCTTC. The entire variable domain, with the rest obtained from reference TRBV7-9 and TRBJ2-1, is as follows: DTGVSQNPRHKITKRGQNVTFRCDPISEHNRLYWYRQTLGQGPEFLTYFQNEAQLEKSRLLSDRFSAERPKGSFSTLEIQRTEQGDSAMYLCASSQGQHTYNEQFFGPGTRLTVL.

This clone was counted a single time. The chain recombines TRBV5-1 with TRBJ2-2; 7 nucleotides line up with TRBD1. The J segment lost 2 bases and the V segment lost 4 bases, leaving 5 bases of the junction unmatched. Germline CDR1 reads SGHRS; CDR2 reads YFSETQ. The CDR3 spans 15 residues. CDR3: CASSPGTANTGELFF. DNA of the CDR3: TGCGCCAGCAGCCCCGGGACAGCTAACACCGGGGAGCTGTTTTTT.

The chain couples TRBV5-4 to TRBJ2-7; 8 bases fit TRBD1. The junction had 5 bases not matched to a gene; V was cut back by 3 bases and J by 0 bases. Germline V gives CDR1 SGHNT, CDR2 YYREEE (reference sequence). This CDR3 spans 15 amino acids. Here the CDR3 reads CASSSRTGSSYEQYF. In nucleotides, the CDR3 is TGTGCCAGCAGCTCCAGGACAGGGAGCTCCTACGAGCAGTACTTC.

V gene TRBV5-3 combines with J gene TRBJ1-1; 7 positions match TRBD1. TRBV5-3 is an open reading frame, and its role is uncertain. V lost 6 bases, J lost 1 base, and 12 bases stayed unmatched. This CDR3 has 16 amino acids. The CDR3, as DNA: TGTGCCAGAACCGGGTCGACAGGGCCGCGGAACACTGAAGCTTTCTTT. This encodes CARTGSTGPRNTEAFF.

A note on this clone: The junction shows a germline mismatch at one end, possibly a read error. The chain has TRBV7-9 and TRBJ1-2, with D perhaps TRBD1 (6 bases). The CDR3 length is 14 residues. Germline-derived CDR1 and CDR2 are SEHNR and FQNEAQ (reference sequence). CDR3 sequence (DNA): TGTTCCAGCAGCTATCCCGGGGGGCGTTATGGCTACACCTTC. Protein: CSSSYPGGRYGYTF.

This rearrangement joins TRBV6-4 to TRBJ2-3; tentative D call: TRBD1 (7 bases). The CDR3 covers 15 residues. Germline CDR1 reads MRHNA; CDR2 reads SNTAGT. Trimming removed 4 bases from V and 4 bases from J, with 15 bases in between. DNA for the CDR3: TGTGCCAGCAGTGTGGAGGGGGCGGCTGCAGATACGCAGTATTTT. Its translation: CASSVEGAAADTQYF.

V and J are TRBV7-2 and TRBJ1-2; 8 positions agree with TRBD1. V shed 5 bases and J 7 bases; nucleotides not matched to a gene: 9. CDR1 is SGHTA and CDR2 is FQGNSA in the germline V gene. The CDR3 extends over 14 amino acids. CDR3 residues: CASSTARGHTGYTF. The CDR3 DNA follows: TGTGCCAGCAGCACAGCCAGGGGGCATACTGGCTACACCTTC.

The J gene is TRBJ1-5, the V gene TRBV21-1; TRBD1, the D gene given by the table, was not confirmed from the DNA. TRBV21-1 is marked as a pseudogene. The CDR3 is made up of 17 amino acids. Here the CDR3 DNA reads TGTGCCAGCAGCAAAGGGGCCGACGACAGAAATAATCAGCCCCAGCATTTT. This gives the protein CASSKGADDRNNQPQHF.